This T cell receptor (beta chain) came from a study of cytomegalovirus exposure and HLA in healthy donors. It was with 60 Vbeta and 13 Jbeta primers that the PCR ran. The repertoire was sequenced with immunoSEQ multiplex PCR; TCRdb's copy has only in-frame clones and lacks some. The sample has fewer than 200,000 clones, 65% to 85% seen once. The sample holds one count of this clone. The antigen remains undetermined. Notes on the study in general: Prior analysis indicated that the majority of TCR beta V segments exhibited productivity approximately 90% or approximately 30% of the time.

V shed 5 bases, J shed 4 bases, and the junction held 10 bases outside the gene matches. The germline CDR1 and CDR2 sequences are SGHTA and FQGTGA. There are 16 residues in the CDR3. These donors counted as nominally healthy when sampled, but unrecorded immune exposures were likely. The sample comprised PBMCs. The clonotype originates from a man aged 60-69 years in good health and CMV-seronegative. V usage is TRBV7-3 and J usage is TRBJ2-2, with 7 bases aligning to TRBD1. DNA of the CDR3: TGTGCCAGCAGCACTCCACAGGGGTCGTTCACCGGGGAGCTGTTTTTT. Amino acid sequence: CASSTPQGSFTGELFF.